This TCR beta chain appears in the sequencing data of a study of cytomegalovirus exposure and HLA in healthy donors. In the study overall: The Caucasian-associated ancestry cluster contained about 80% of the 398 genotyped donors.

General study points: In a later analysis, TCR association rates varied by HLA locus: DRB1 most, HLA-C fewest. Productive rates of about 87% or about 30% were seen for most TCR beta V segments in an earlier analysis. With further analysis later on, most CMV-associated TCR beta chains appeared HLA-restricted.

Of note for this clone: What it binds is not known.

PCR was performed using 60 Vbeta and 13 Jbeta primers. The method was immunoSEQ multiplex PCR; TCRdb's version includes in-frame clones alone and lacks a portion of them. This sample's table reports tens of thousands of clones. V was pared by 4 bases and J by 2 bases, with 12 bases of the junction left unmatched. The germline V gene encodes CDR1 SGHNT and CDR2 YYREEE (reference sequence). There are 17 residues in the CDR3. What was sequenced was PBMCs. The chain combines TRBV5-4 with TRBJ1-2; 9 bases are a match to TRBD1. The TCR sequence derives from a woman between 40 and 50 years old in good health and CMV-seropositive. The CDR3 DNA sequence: TGTGCCAGCAGCCACCCGGGACAGGGAGTAGAAAACTATGGCTACACCTTC. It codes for CASSHPGQGVENYGYTF.